The present T cell receptor (beta chain) was sequenced within a study of cytomegalovirus exposure and HLA in healthy donors. Losses at the gene ends were 0 bases for V and 1 base for J; bases not matched to a gene: 12. CDR1 and CDR2 (germline): ENHRY, SYGVKD. The CDR3 has 19 residues. PCR primers comprised 60 Vbeta and 13 Jbeta primers. Only in-frame clones appear in the TCRdb table, and some are missing; sequencing was by immunoSEQ multiplex PCR. The table includes 75,000 to 95,000 clones, about 80% detected once. The TCR sequence derives from a man in his forties or fifties in good health and CMV-seronegative. The source material was PBMCs. The V gene is TRBV10-3, the J gene TRBJ2-3; 8 bases align to TRBD2. The CDR3 region has the DNA TGTGCCATCAGTGAGTCGCCCCCAAGGGCGGGGGGCCGCACAGATACGCAGTATTTT. Its protein is CAISESPPRAGGRTDTQYF.